The clone carrying this T cell receptor beta chain showed up many times. Its antigen is currently unknown. RNA transcripts yielded amplified TCR beta CDR3 regions. First-round RT-PCR targeting the TCR CDR3 was performed with the HTBI primer set. TCRdb analysed the multiplex PCR reads with MiXCR anew, one entry per CDR3 protein. This table holds hundreds of thousands of distinct CDR3 sequences, approximately 15% found once. The sample comes from a study of T cells in Graves' hyperthyroidism and ophthalmopathy. General study findings and limits: Ophthalmopathy onset followed model prediction by a median around 6.9 months. From stable hyperthyroidism, ophthalmopathy was separated by a 13 V-J model.

V lost 1 base and J lost 0; bases outside the gene matches: 9. The CDR3 has 19 residues. Germline-derived CDR1 and CDR2 are MNHEY and SMNVEV (reference sequence). The clonotype was recovered from a woman between 18 and 30 years old with Graves' hyperthyroidism. This chain links TRBV27 with TRBJ2-6, with 7 bases fitting TRBD1. Sequencing was performed on blood. CDR3 loop: CASSLWGTGVRSGANVLTF. DNA for the CDR3: TGTGCCAGCAGTTTATGGGGAACAGGGGTTCGCTCTGGGGCCAACGTCCTGACTTTC.